The 4 T cell receptor beta chains below come from one sample, sequenced in a study of cytomegalovirus exposure and HLA in healthy donors. Use of 60 Vbeta and 13 Jbeta primers characterized the PCR. The table came from immunoSEQ multiplex PCR; TCRdb's copy has only in-frame clones and leaves some out. The table has under 70,000 clones, about two thirds seen once. The material sequenced was PBMCs. These receptors all stem from a woman aged 60-75 years in good health and CMV-seropositive.

The CDR3 DNA sequence: TGTGCCAGCAGCCAAGAGACGGGCTACGAGCAGTACTTC. Amino acid sequence: CASSQETGYEQYF. This sequence joins TRBV4-2 and TRBJ2-7; no definite D call. The CDR3 is 13 amino acids. With 0 bases removed from V and 3 bases from J, the gap between germline ends came to 6 bases. Germline loops: CDR1 LGHNA, CDR2 YNFKEQ.

This chain connects TRBV5-4 to TRBJ1-1; TRBD1 is a possible D gene (5 bases). The CDR3 sequence is 15 residues long. With 4 bases removed from V and 1 base from J, the gap between germline ends came to 14 bases. The germline gives CDR1 SGHNT, CDR2 YYREEE (reference sequence). CDR3 sequence: CASSPDSIKNTEAFF. The CDR3 DNA reads TGTGCCAGCAGCCCTGACAGCATCAAGAACACTGAAGCTTTCTTT.

This clone was seen just once. The rearrangement uses TRBV5-1 and TRBJ1-4, with 9 bases identical to TRBD1. CDR1 and CDR2 (germline): SGHRS, YFSETQ. Losses at the gene ends were 4 bases for V and 8 bases for J; bases not matched to a gene: 15. The CDR3 totals 17 residues. The CDR3 nucleotides are TGCGCCAGCAGCGCCGGGACAGGGAAGGCTTCGTACGAAAAACTGTTTTTT. This gives the protein CASSAGTGKASYEKLFF.

As DNA, the CDR3 is TGTGCCAGCAGTGAAGCGGGACTAGCGGGGGGCTACGAGCAGTACTTC. This translates into CASSEAGLAGGYEQYF. The rearrangement joins TRBV2 to TRBJ2-7; 15 bases align to TRBD2. The CDR3 spans 16 residues. Germline CDR1 SNHLY, CDR2 FYNNEI. V shed 0 bases, J shed 3 bases, and the junction held 0 bases outside the gene matches. The full variable domain, completed using reference TRBV2 and TRBJ2-7, is EPEVTQTPSHQVTQMGQEVILRCVPISNHLYFYWYRQILGQKVEFLVSFYNNEISEKSEIFDDQFSVERPDGSNFTLKIRSTKLEDSAMYFCASSEAGLAGGYEQYFGPGTRLTVT.